A selection of T cell receptor beta chains follows, all from one sample in a study of radiotherapy plus CTLA-4 blockade in lung cancer. Libraries were prepared by immunoSEQ multiplex PCR; TCRdb keeps only in-frame clonotypes and omits some of them. The sample shows around 70,000 clones, over 75% of them seen only once. The source material was peripheral blood, sampled from a patient treated with radiotherapy plus ipilimumab. Receptors originate from a human donor with non-small cell lung cancer that progressed on radiotherapy plus ipilimumab. CDR3s include the opening cysteine and the closing phenylalanine or tryptophan. D genes are given only for firm matches. Size tells how often a clone was seen (once, few, many) or the class of an expanded clone, and some rows leave it out.

>TRBV28|NA|TRBJ1-1|NA
TGTGCCAGCAGTTCAGGTGCGAACACTGAAGCTTTCTTT
CASSSGANTEAFF
>TRBV6-6|NA|TRBJ2-1|NA
TGTGCCAGCATTAGCGCGAACAATGAGCAGTTCTTC
CASISANNEQFF
>TRBV6-6|NA|TRBJ2-1|TRBD2
TGTGCCAGCAGTCACCTCCGACTAGCGGGGAACAATGAGCAGTTCTTC
CASSHLRLAGNNEQFF
>TRBV6-6|NA|TRBJ1-1|TRBD1
TGTGCCAGCATACAGGGGATTTTCGCTGAAGCTTTCTTT
CASIQGIFAEAFF
>TRBV5-6|NA|TRBJ1-2|TRBD1
TGTGCCAGCAGCGGGGGACAGGGGAACTATGGCTACACCTTC
CASSGGQGNYGYTF
>TRBV25-1|NA|TRBJ2-3|NA
TGTGCCAGCAGATCCCCCTTGGGCACAGATACGCAGTATTTT
CASRSPLGTDTQYF
>TRBV27|once|TRBJ1-2|NA
TGTGCCAGCAGTTTAGTCCCGGGACCAGAGCACGGCTACACCTTC
CASSLVPGPEHGYTF
>TRBV9|NA|TRBJ2-3|NA
TGTGCCAGCAGCTCCACGGGTGGGTTGGATACGCAGTATTTT
CASSSTGGLDTQYF
>TRBV27|NA|TRBJ2-1|NA
TGTGCCAGCAGTTTGGGGGAAGCCCAGAGTGGTGAGCAGTTCTTC
CASSLGEAQSGEQFF
>TRBV7-3|NA|TRBJ2-2|TRBD2
TGTGCCAGCAGCTTCGGTAGCGGGAGGTCCGGGGAGCTGTTTTTT
CASSFGSGRSGELFF
>TRBV5-4|NA|TRBJ2-7|NA
TGTGCCAGCAGCCGGCCGGGACTGGCCTCCCACGAGCAGTACTTC
CASSRPGLASHEQYF
>TRBV30|NA|TRBJ2-5|NA
TGTGCCTGGAGTCGACGGGATGAGACCCAGTACTTC
CAWSRRDETQYF
>TRBV7-2|NA|TRBJ1-4|NA
TGTGCCAGCAGCTTCGGAGGGGCCTCTATGGGTGAAAAACTGTTTTTT
CASSFGGASMGEKLFF
>TRBV6-5|NA|TRBJ1-1|NA
TGTGCCGCCCGGGGTATCACTGAAGCTTTCTTT
CAARGITEAFF
>TRBV27|NA|TRBJ1-1|NA
TGTGCCAGCAGTTCCCTATCTTCCCCGAGGGAAACTGAAGCTTTCTTT
CASSSLSSPRETEAFF
>TRBV21-1|NA|TRBJ2-2|NA
TGTGCCAGCATTGCGGGAGCCGGGGAGCTGTTTTTT
CASIAGAGELFF
>TRBV9|NA|TRBJ2-2|NA
TGTGCCAGCAGCGCAGGGGTTACCGGGGAGCTGTTTTTT
CASSAGVTGELFF
>TRBV10-1|NA|TRBJ2-1|NA
TGCGCCAGCAGTGACTCACAGGGTCTAGAAAATGAGCAGTTCTTC
CASSDSQGLENEQFF
>TRBV7-3|NA|TRBJ2-2|TRBD2
TGTGCCAGCAGATTCGGACTAGCGGGGGACACCGGGGAGCTGTTTTTT
CASRFGLAGDTGELFF
>TRBV28|NA|TRBJ1-2|TRBD1
TGTGCCAGCAGGTGGGGCAGGGGGCCCTATGGCTACACCTTC
CASRWGRGPYGYTF
>TRBV5-1|once|TRBJ2-7|TRBD1
TGCGCCAGCAGCACCGGGACAGGGGGCTACGAGCAGTACTTC
CASSTGTGGYEQYF
>TRBV5-3|NA|TRBJ1-4|NA
TGTGCCAGAAGCCACCGACAGGAGTCTCAGAATGAAAAACTGTTTTTT
CARSHRQESQNEKLFF
>TRBV28|NA|TRBJ2-1|TRBD2
TGTGCCAGCAGCCCCCCCCTCACTAGCGGGAGTTGGCATGAGCAGTTCTTC
CASSPPLTSGSWHEQFF
>TRBV4-3|NA|TRBJ1-2|NA
TGCGCCAGCAGCCAAGTTGAGGACGGCTACACCTTC
CASSQVEDGYTF
>TRBV7-9|NA|TRBJ2-1|TRBD2
TGTGCCAGCAGCTTAGCGGGAGGGAGACACAATGAGCAGTTCTTC
CASSLAGGRHNEQFF
>TRBV29-1|NA|TRBJ2-1|NA
TGCAGCGTTGCTGACGATGAGCAGTTCTTC
CSVADDEQFF
>TRBV7-6|once|TRBJ2-2|TRBD2
TGTGCCAGCAGCTTATCAGTCGGGACGGGACTAGCGACCACCGGGGAGCTGTTTTTT
CASSLSVGTGLATTGELFF
>TRBV6-5|NA|TRBJ2-3|NA
TGTGCCAGCAGTTACATGCAGGGTCTCACAGATACGCAGTATTTT
CASSYMQGLTDTQYF
>TRBV7-8|once|TRBJ1-1|NA
TGTGCCAGCAGCTTAGGTGGCAACGAAGCTTTCTTT
CASSLGGNEAFF
>TRBV29-1|NA|TRBJ1-4|NA
TGCAGCGTTGAACAGGGAGACCCCAAAAAACTGTTTTTT
CSVEQGDPKKLFF
>TRBV6-1|once|TRBJ2-5|NA
TGTGCCAGCCAGGACCGGGCTGGGACCCAGTACTTC
CASQDRAGTQYF
>TRBV5-1|NA|TRBJ2-3|NA
TGCGCCAGCAGCTTCAAGGGATCTAGCACAGATACGCAGTATTTT
CASSFKGSSTDTQYF
>TRBV29-1|NA|TRBJ1-3|NA
TGCAGCGTTCTCGATTTGTCTGGAAACACCATATATTTT
CSVLDLSGNTIYF
>TRBV18|NA|TRBJ2-1|NA
TGTGCCAGCTCACCAGAGGGGAGCTACAATGAGCAGTTCTTC
CASSPEGSYNEQFF
>TRBV6-6|NA|TRBJ2-7|TRBD2
TGTGCCAGCAGAAGGACTAGCGGGAGGGACTACGAGCAGTACTTC
CASRRTSGRDYEQYF
>TRBV5-1|NA|TRBJ2-2|NA
TGCGCCAGCAGCTTGGATACAGTGCATACCGGGGAGCTGTTTTTT
CASSLDTVHTGELFF
>TRBV5-6|NA|TRBJ1-5|NA
TGTGCCAGCAGCTTTTCCTTGAGCAATCAGCCCCAGCATTTT
CASSFSLSNQPQHF
>TRBV28|NA|TRBJ1-1|NA
TGTGCCAGCAGTTTGCGGGCTGAAGCTTTCTTT
CASSLRAEAFF
>TRBV30|NA|TRBJ1-2|NA
TGTGCCTGGATTTCGGGGCTTGGCTACACCTTC
CAWISGLGYTF
>TRBV5-1|once|TRBJ2-3|NA
TGCGCCAGCAGCTTGACTAGCTTCACAGATACGCAGTATTTT
CASSLTSFTDTQYF
>TRBV9|NA|TRBJ1-4|NA
TGTGCCAGCAGCGTGTCCCCAATTTCCCACGAAAAACTGTTTTTT
CASSVSPISHEKLFF
>TRBV2|NA|TRBJ2-1|NA
TGTGCCAGCAGTGAAGCGGTCGGACTACCTCGTAATGAGCAGTTCTTC
CASSEAVGLPRNEQFF
>TRBV6-5|NA|TRBJ1-1|NA
TGTGCCAGCAGTACATACTTGGAGTCCACTGAAGCTTTCTTT
CASSTYLESTEAFF
>TRBV11-3|NA|TRBJ2-7|TRBD2
TGTGCCAGCAGCCCTAGCGGGAGAGGTATTGAGCAGTACTTC
CASSPSGRGIEQYF
>TRBV19|NA|TRBJ2-2|TRBD1
TGTGCCAGTAGTATAGGACGGGCAGGGGGCGGGGAGCTGTTTTTT
CASSIGRAGGGELFF
>TRBV5-4|few|TRBJ2-1|TRBD2
TGTGCCAGCAGCCGCAAGCGGGGACTCTACAATGAGCAGTTCTTC
CASSRKRGLYNEQFF
>TRBV6-5|NA|TRBJ1-5|TRBD1
TGTGCCAGCAGCTCAGGGACAGGGGGTGATCAGCCCCAGCATTTT
CASSSGTGGDQPQHF
>TRBV19|few|TRBJ1-5|NA
TGTGCCAGTAGTCGTACCATCAGGGGCGGACAGCCCCAGCATTTT
CASSRTIRGGQPQHF
>TRBV5-4|NA|TRBJ1-5|NA
TGTGCCAGCAGCGAAGGGGCTAGCAATCAGCCCCAGCATTTT
CASSEGASNQPQHF
>TRBV5-1|NA|TRBJ1-5|TRBD1
TGCGCCAGCAGCCCGGACAGGGGTAATCAGCCCCAGCATTTT
CASSPDRGNQPQHF
>TRBV5-1|NA|TRBJ2-1|TRBD1
TGCGCCAGCAGCCCCCTGGGGCAGGGGGCGAGTGAGCAGTTCTTC
CASSPLGQGASEQFF
>TRBV11-2|NA|TRBJ2-7|TRBD1
TGTGCCAGCAGCTTAGACGAGACAGGGAGAACCCACGAGCAGTACTTC
CASSLDETGRTHEQYF
>TRBV30|NA|TRBJ2-7|NA
TGTGCCTGGAGTCTCGGCTACGAGCAGTACTTC
CAWSLGYEQYF
>TRBV27|once|TRBJ2-1|NA
TGTGCCAGCACACAGCGAATCTACAATGAGCAGTTCTTC
CASTQRIYNEQFF
>TRBV5-6|NA|TRBJ2-2|TRBD2
TGTGCCAGCAGCCTATATGTAGCGGGAGGGATGAACACCGGGGAGCTGTTTTTT
CASSLYVAGGMNTGELFF
>TRBV5-1|NA|TRBJ1-2|NA
TGCGCCAGCAGCTTGAACACAGGGTCACATGGCTACACCTTC
CASSLNTGSHGYTF
>TRBV27|NA|TRBJ1-1|NA
TGTGCCAGCAGTGGCGGTTGGGGGAAGGCTTTCTTT
CASSGGWGKAFF
>TRBV15|NA|TRBJ1-2|TRBD1
TGTGCCACCAGCAGAGAATATTTAGGGGGCACGGATCATGGCTACACCTTC
CATSREYLGGTDHGYTF
>TRBV2|NA|TRBJ2-5|TRBD1
TGTGCCAGCAGGGGGGACAGTAGAGAGACCCAGTACTTC
CASRGDSRETQYF
>TRBV13|NA|TRBJ1-2|NA
TGTGCCAGCAGCTTAGGGGACAGCTCTAACTATGGCTACACCTTC
CASSLGDSSNYGYTF